This TCR beta chain came from a study of T cell clonality in common variable immunodeficiency. Germline V lookup: CDR1 SQVTM, CDR2 ANQGSEA. This CDR3 has 14 residues. The V end was cut by 2 bases, the J end by 5 bases, with 15 bases between. Ten or more counts support this clone. Its antigen remains unknown. The read terminates 3 residues before the CDR3 end, so the remaining end is supplied by the germline J gene. Blood samples were heparinized, about 4.5 to 9 ml per donor. Study-wide findings and caveats: In common variable immunodeficiency, TCR beta chains reportedly carried fewer deletions and N-nucleotide insertions. Compared with controls, CVID subjects had fewer shared TCRbeta clones. CVID subjects had higher TCRbeta clonality than healthy controls, most marked in about a third.

Sequencing was performed with immunoSEQ multiplex PCR; in TCRdb, only in-frame clones are kept and a portion is missing. The sample was found to contain approximately 30,000 clones, and every one recurs. This TCR was recovered from a person between 18 and 70 years old in good health. Sequencing was performed on peripheral blood mononuclear cells. The gene calls are TRBV29-1 and TRBJ1-1; D gene unclear. CDR3 sequence: CSVENYRGWTEAFF. CDR3 DNA, as far as it was read: TGCAGCGTTGAAAATTACCGGGGTTGGACTGAA. Filled out from reference TRBV29-1 and TRBJ1-1, the complete variable domain reads SAVISQKPSRDICQRGTSLTIQCQVDSQVTMMFWYRQQPGQSLTLIATANQGSEATYESGFVIDKFPISRPNLTFSTLTVSNMSPEDSSIYLCSVENYRGWTEAFFGQGTRLTVV.